Each of the 17 T cell receptor beta chains below was sequenced from the same sample in a study of T cells in Graves' hyperthyroidism and ophthalmopathy. RNA transcripts served as the template for amplifying TCR beta CDR3 regions. HTBI primers were used for first-round RT-PCR of the TCR CDR3. One entry per CDR3 protein results from TCRdb running MiXCR on the multiplex PCR reads. The data contain approximately 400,000 distinct CDR3 sequences, approximately 17% of them singletons. The sample taken for sequencing was blood. Source of these receptors: a man younger than 35 with Graves' ophthalmopathy.

This clonotype was picked up many times. The genes are TRBV7-8 and TRBJ1-2, with D uncertain. Germline values: CDR1 SGHVS, CDR2 FQNEAQ. V shed 3 bases and J shed 2 bases, with 13 bases lying between them. The CDR3 is 15 amino acids. CDR3 sequence (DNA): TGTGCCAGCAGCTTCCAGGACCTGGTAAACTATGGCTACACCTTC. This codes for CASSFQDLVNYGYTF.

This chain connects TRBV20-1 to TRBJ1-1; D unresolved. Germline-derived CDR1 and CDR2 are DFQATT and SNEGSKA (reference sequence). V was clipped by 3 bases and J by 2 bases, with 19 bases between them. The CDR3 sequence is 16 residues long. The chain's CDR3 is CSASNPTSTKNTEAFF. The CDR3 DNA follows: TGCAGTGCTAGTAACCCCACTTCCACCAAAAACACTGAAGCTTTCTTT.

This clonotype turned up a few times. This chain links TRBV19 with TRBJ2-5, with 9 bases aligning to TRBD1. Germline V lookup: CDR1 LNHDA, CDR2 SQIVND (reference sequence). This CDR3 is 16 amino acids long. Trimming cost V 3 bases and J 4 bases; bases outside gene matches: 9. CDR3: CASSITTGGRRETQYF. As DNA, the CDR3 is TGTGCCAGTAGTATTACTACAGGGGGCCGAAGAGAGACCCAGTACTTC.

This clonotype appeared once. V and J are TRBV6-2 or TRBV6-3 and TRBJ1-6; perhaps TRBD1 as D (5 bases). The CDR3 has 17 residues. V dropped 0 bases and J dropped 7 bases, with 16 bases sitting between them. Germline CDR1 and CDR2: MNHEY and SVGEGT. The CDR3 coding sequence is TGTGCCAGCAGTTACTCGAGGGGCGTGAAAGCAAATTCACCCCTCCACTTT. Its translation is CASSYSRGVKANSPLHF.

This clonotype was seen more than once but under ten times. J is TRBJ2-3 and V is TRBV9; perhaps TRBD2 as D (7 bases). CDR1 is SGDLS and CDR2 is YYNGEE in the germline V gene. The ends were cut back, 3 bases at V and 5 bases at J, with 34 bases in the middle. This CDR3 is 21 amino acids long. The CDR3 DNA reads TGTGCCAGCAGCGGACGCACCCCCCTCGAGGAGACCGGGGGGCACGGAGATACGCAGTATTTT. Its protein product is CASSGRTPLEETGGHGDTQYF. The variable domain in full, completed from reference TRBV9 and TRBJ2-3, reads DSGVTQTPKHLITATGQRVTLRCSPRSGDLSVYWYQQSLDQGLQFLIQYYNGEERAKGNILERFSAQQFPDLHSELNLSSLELGDSALYFCASSGRTPLEETGGHGDTQYFGPGTRLTVL.

This clonotype has only a few counts. CDR3 coding DNA: TGTGCCAGCCGAGGGGGGGGTGGCGAGCAGTACTTC. Its protein product is CASRGGGGEQYF. This chain links TRBV12-3 or TRBV12-4 with TRBJ2-7; possible D gene TRBD2, 7 bases. CDR3 size: 12 residues. The V gene lost 8 bases and the J gene lost 6 bases, with 14 bases spanning the gap.

CDR3 protein: CASSLYETEAFF. As DNA, the CDR3 is TGTGCCAGCAGCTTGTATGAGACTGAAGCTTTCTTT. The rearrangement uses TRBV11-2 and TRBJ1-1; D unclear. V was clipped by 3 bases and J by 5 bases, with 7 bases between them. The V gene's germline CDR1 is SGHAT and CDR2 FQNNGV. The CDR3 length is 12 residues.

This clonotype has a count of ten or more. The chain has TRBV9 and TRBJ1-2; D not certain. The CDR3 has 15 amino acids. The V gene's germline CDR1 is SGDLS and CDR2 YYNGEE. V was clipped by 1 base and J by 2 bases, with 12 bases between them. This CDR3 reads CASSVISGSNYGYTF. The CDR3 region has the DNA TGTGCCAGCAGCGTAATTTCGGGCTCGAACTATGGCTACACCTTC.

At least ten counts were recorded for this clonotype. J is TRBJ2-5 and V is TRBV12-3 or TRBV12-4; 11 positions agree with TRBD2. This CDR3 comprises 16 residues. V dropped 6 bases and J dropped 5; count of bases not matched to a gene: 11. CDR3 nucleotides: TGTGCCAGCAGCCTCCTAGCGGGGGGCCTCGGCGAGACCCAGTACTTC. This gives the protein CASSLLAGGLGETQYF.

In this sample, this clonotype turned up many times. J is TRBJ1-5 and V is TRBV11-2, with D unclear. The CDR3 loop spans 14 amino acids. Germline assignment: CDR1 SGHAT and CDR2 FQNNGV. V was shortened by 0 bases and J by 7 bases, with 10 bases between the two germline ends. CDR3 nucleotides: TGTGCCAGCAGCTTAGATGGGCAGAGCCAGCCCCAGCATTTT. Protein product: CASSLDGQSQPQHF.

This clonotype was seen many times. This sequence joins TRBV19 and TRBJ1-1; D may be TRBD1 (5 bases). Deletions cut 10 bases from V and 1 base from J, with 19 bases between. Germline values: CDR1 LNHDA, CDR2 SQIVND (reference sequence). The CDR3 runs to 15 residues. In nucleotides, the CDR3 is TGTGCCACTAGGCCGAGGGGCGCCAAGAACACTGAAGCTTTCTTT. This translates into CATRPRGAKNTEAFF.

On this clonotype: This may stem from a read error, because a much larger clone lies one nucleotide away. The chain couples TRBV28 to TRBJ1-5; D call uncertain. The CDR3 contains 12 residues. V was clipped by 4 bases and J by 6 bases, with 7 bases between them. Germline CDR1 is MDHEN and CDR2 is SYDVKM. This CDR3 reads CASSSDGQPQHF. In DNA, the CDR3 is TGTGCCAGCAGTTCAGACGGTCAGCCCCAGCATTTT. Using reference TRBV28 and TRBJ1-5 for the parts outside the CDR3, the full variable domain is DVKVTQSSRYLVKRTGEKVFLECVQDMDHENMFWYRQDPGLGLRLIYFSYDVKMKEKGDIPEGYSVSREKKERFSLILESASTNQTSMYLCASSSDGQPQHFGDGTRLSIL.

This clonotype was recorded at least ten times. This chain links TRBV6-1 with TRBJ2-7; D is ambiguous. CDR1 is MNHNS, CDR2 SASEGT, per germline. The CDR3 runs 12 residues. V was trimmed by 2 bases and J by 3 bases, leaving 5 bases between them. Here the CDR3 reads CASSELVYEQYF. CDR3 nucleotide sequence: TGTGCCAGCAGTGAATTGGTCTACGAGCAGTACTTC.

The sample holds many counts of this clonotype. This sequence joins TRBV3-1 and TRBJ2-1, with 8 positions matching TRBD2. Trimming at V came to 3 bases and at J to 8 bases, leaving 12 bases not matched to a gene. The CDR3 totals 16 residues. Germline CDR1 reads LGHDT; CDR2 reads YNNKEL (reference sequence). The CDR3 DNA sequence: TGTGCCAGCAGCCAGATGCTTAGCGGGGTGGGCGATGAGCAGTTCTTC. Protein sequence: CASSQMLSGVGDEQFF.

As for this clonotype: One junction end disagrees with the germline gene, perhaps due to a read error. This rearrangement joins TRBV11-2 to TRBJ2-2, with 7 bases aligning to TRBD2. Germline V lookup: CDR1 SGHAT, CDR2 FQNNGV. The CDR3 has 15 residues. For the CDR3, the DNA is TGTACCAGCAGCCGTGGACTAGACTACACCGGGGAGCTGTTTTTT. Residues: CTSSRGLDYTGELFF. Full variable domain (missing parts from reference TRBV11-2 and TRBJ2-2): EAGVAQSPRYKIIEKRQSVAFWCNPISGHATLYWYQQILGQGPKLLIQFQNNGVVDDSQLPKDRFSAERLKGVDSTLKIQPAKLEDSAVYLCTSSRGLDYTGELFFGEGSRLTVL.

This clonotype was recorded many times. This chain connects TRBV3-1 to TRBJ2-1, with TRBD1 matching 8 bases. The junction had 5 bases not matched to a gene; V was cut back by 4 bases and J by 9 bases. The germline V gene has CDR1 LGHDT and CDR2 YNNKEL (reference sequence). The CDR3 is made up of 13 amino acids. DNA of the CDR3: TGTGCCAGCAGCCCCTACGGACAGGGTGAGCAGTTCTTC. This gives the protein CASSPYGQGEQFF.

Comments on this clonotype: One junction end disagrees with the germline gene, perhaps due to a read error. This chain links TRBV11-3 with TRBJ1-1; D ambiguous. CDR3 length: 14 amino acids. The V gene's germline CDR1 is SGHNT and CDR2 YENEEA. The CDR3 is CASSLGRVNTEASF. For the CDR3, the DNA is TGTGCCAGCAGCTTAGGACGGGTGAACACTGAAGCTTCCTTT.